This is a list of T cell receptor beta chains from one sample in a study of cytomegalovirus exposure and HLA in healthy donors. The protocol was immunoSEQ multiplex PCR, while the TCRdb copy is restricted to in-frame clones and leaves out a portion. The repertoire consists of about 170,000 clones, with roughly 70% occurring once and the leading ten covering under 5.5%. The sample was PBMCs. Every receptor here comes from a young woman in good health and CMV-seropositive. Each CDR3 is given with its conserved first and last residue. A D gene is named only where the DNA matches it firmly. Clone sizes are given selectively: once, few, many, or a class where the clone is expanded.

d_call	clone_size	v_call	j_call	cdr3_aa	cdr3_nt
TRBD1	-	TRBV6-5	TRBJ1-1	CASSYSRTGATEAFF	TGTGCCAGCAGTTACTCGAGGACAGGGGCCACTGAAGCTTTCTTT
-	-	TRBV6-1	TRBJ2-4	CAPGAKNIQYF	TGTGCCCCCGGGGCCAAAAACATTCAGTACTTC
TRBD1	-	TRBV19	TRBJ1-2	CASLRGDYGYTF	TGTGCCAGTCTCAGGGGGGACTATGGCTACACCTTC
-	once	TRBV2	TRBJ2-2	CASNLPAGTGELFF	TGTGCCAGCAACCTACCAGCGGGCACCGGGGAGCTGTTTTTT
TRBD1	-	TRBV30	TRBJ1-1	CAWSVRTGGNTEAFF	TGTGCCTGGAGTGTACGGACAGGGGGGAACACTGAAGCTTTCTTT
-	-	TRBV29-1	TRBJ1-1	CSVEDRGSGGTEAFF	TGCAGCGTTGAAGATCGGGGGAGTGGTGGCACTGAAGCTTTCTTT
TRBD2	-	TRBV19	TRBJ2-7	CASSSDGRSSYEQYF	TGTGCCAGTAGTAGCGACGGGAGGAGCTCCTACGAGCAGTACTTC
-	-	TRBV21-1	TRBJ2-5	CATLRLGGIQETQYF	TGTGCCACTCTTAGACTAGGAGGTATTCAAGAGACCCAGTACTTC
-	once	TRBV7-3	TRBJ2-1	CASSLDTINEQFF	TGTGCCAGCAGCTTGGACACTATCAATGAGCAGTTCTTC
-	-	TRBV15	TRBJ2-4	CATSRDLLDRAKNIQYF	TGTGCCACCAGCAGAGATCTTTTAGACAGGGCCAAAAACATTCAGTACTTC
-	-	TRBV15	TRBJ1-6	CATSSEFREVNSPLHF	TGTGCCACCAGCAGCGAATTCAGGGAGGTTAATTCACCCCTCCACTTT
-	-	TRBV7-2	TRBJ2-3	CASSFRQGDTQYF	TGTGCCAGCAGCTTTCGACAAGGAGATACGCAGTATTTT
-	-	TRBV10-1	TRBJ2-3	CASLGPDTQYF	TGCGCCAGCCTGGGCCCAGATACGCAGTATTTT
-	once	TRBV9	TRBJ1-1	CASSEYSNLNTEAFF	TGTGCCAGCAGCGAATACAGCAATTTGAACACTGAAGCTTTCTTT
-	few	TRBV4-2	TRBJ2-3	CASSFSGVSSSTDTQYF	TGTGCCAGCAGTTTTAGCGGCGTATCCTCTAGCACAGATACGCAGTATTTT
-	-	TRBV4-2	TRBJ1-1	CASSRSQGSTEAFF	TGTGCCAGCAGCCGATCTCAGGGGAGCACTGAAGCTTTCTTT
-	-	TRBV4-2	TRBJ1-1	CASSSTGGSTEAFF	TGTGCCAGCAGCTCCACGGGGGGGAGCACTGAAGCTTTCTTT
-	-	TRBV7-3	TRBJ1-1	CASRQGSTTEAFF	TGTGCCAGCAGGCAGGGCTCAACCACTGAAGCTTTCTTT
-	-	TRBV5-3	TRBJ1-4	CARSYTRRGDEKLFF	TGTGCCAGAAGCTATACGCGGAGGGGTGATGAAAAACTGTTTTTT
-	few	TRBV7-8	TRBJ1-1	CASSPSPGARTEAFF	TGTGCCAGCAGCCCGAGCCCAGGGGCCCGAACTGAAGCTTTCTTT
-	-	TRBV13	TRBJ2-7	CASSPPSLSYEQYF	TGTGCCAGCAGCCCGCCCTCCCTTAGCTACGAGCAGTACTTC
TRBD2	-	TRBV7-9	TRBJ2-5	CASSLLAGVQETQYF	TGTGCCAGCAGCTTACTAGCGGGGGTCCAAGAGACCCAGTACTTC
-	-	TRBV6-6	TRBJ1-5	CASNRGASNQPQHF	TGTGCCAGCAATCGGGGGGCGAGCAATCAGCCCCAGCATTTT
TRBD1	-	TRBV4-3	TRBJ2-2	CASSQGTGDTGELFF	TGCGCCAGCAGCCAAGGGACAGGGGACACCGGGGAGCTGTTTTTT
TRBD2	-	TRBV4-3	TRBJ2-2	CASSPGLAGNTGELFF	TGCGCCAGCAGCCCCGGACTAGCGGGGAACACCGGGGAGCTGTTTTTT
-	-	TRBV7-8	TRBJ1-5	CASSLDPGIVQPQHF	TGTGCCAGCAGCTTAGATCCAGGGATTGTGCAGCCCCAGCATTTT
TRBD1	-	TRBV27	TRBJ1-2	CASSLKPWTGINYGYTF	TGTGCCAGCAGTTTAAAACCCTGGACAGGTATTAACTATGGCTACACCTTC
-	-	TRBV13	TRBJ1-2	CASSWQGRNGYTF	TGTGCCAGCAGCTGGCAGGGGAGAAATGGCTACACCTTC
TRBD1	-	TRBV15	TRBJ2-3	CATSGRDRASDTQYF	TGTGCCACCAGCGGCCGGGACAGGGCTTCAGATACGCAGTATTTT
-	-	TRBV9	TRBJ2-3	CASSVGGQGRTDTQYF	TGTGCCAGCAGCGTAGGGGGGCAGGGCCGCACAGATACGCAGTATTTT
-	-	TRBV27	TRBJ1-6	CASSHTSPGGENRTPLHF	TGTGCCAGCAGCCACACTTCTCCAGGAGGGGAGAATCGGACACCCCTCCACTTT
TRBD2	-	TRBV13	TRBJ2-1	CASSSPGLAVGNEQFF	TGTGCCAGCAGCTCCCCGGGACTAGCGGTAGGGAATGAGCAGTTCTTC
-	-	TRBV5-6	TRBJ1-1	CASSSGKNTEAFF	TGTGCCAGCAGCTCAGGGAAGAACACTGAAGCCTTCTTT
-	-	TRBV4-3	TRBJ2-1	CASSLGRNNEQFF	TGCGCCAGCAGCCTGGGCAGGAACAATGAGCAGTTCTTC
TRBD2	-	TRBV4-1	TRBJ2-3	CASSQVRASGGPTDTQYF	TGCGCCAGCAGCCAAGTAAGGGCTAGCGGGGGGCCCACAGATACGCAGTATTTT
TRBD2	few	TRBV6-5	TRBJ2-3	CASSYKPSGGSDTQYF	TGTGCCAGCAGTTACAAGCCTAGCGGGGGGTCAGATACGCAGTATTTT
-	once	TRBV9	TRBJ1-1	CASSVGKRTEAFF	TGTGCCAGCAGCGTAGGGAAGAGGACTGAAGCTTTCTTT
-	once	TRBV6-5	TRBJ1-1	CASSYGGVNTEAFF	TGTGCCAGCAGTTATGGAGGGGTGAACACTGAAGCTTTCTTT
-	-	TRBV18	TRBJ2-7	CASSSSYEQYF	TGTGCCAGCTCATCTTCCTACGAGCAGTACTTC
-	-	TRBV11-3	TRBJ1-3	CASSSGAGNTIYF	TGTGCCAGCAGCTCGGGGGCTGGAAACACCATATATTTT
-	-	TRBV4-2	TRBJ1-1	CASSPAGQKLNTEAFF	TGTGCCAGCAGCCCTGCTGGACAAAAATTAAACACTGAAGCTTTCTTT
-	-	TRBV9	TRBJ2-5	CASSVGVVARETQYF	TGTGCCAGCAGCGTAGGCGTGGTAGCGAGAGAGACCCAGTACTTC
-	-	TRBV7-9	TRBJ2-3	CASSPTRGYRTDTQYF	TGTGCCAGCAGCCCTACCCGGGGATATCGCACAGATACGCAGTATTTT
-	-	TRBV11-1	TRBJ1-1	CASSPFISSVGGTEAFF	TGTGCCAGCAGTCCATTTATCTCCTCCGTGGGAGGGACTGAAGCTTTCTTT
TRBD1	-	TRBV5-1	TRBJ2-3	CASSPRTGRSEEEYF	TGCGCCAGCAGCCCCCGGACAGGGCGCTCGGAAGAAGAGTATTTT
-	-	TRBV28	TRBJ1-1	CASSLTTRGAFF	TGTGCCAGCAGTTTAACCACTCGGGGGGCTTTCTTT
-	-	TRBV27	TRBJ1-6	CASSHSGAYNSPLHF	TGTGCCAGCAGTCACAGTGGTGCCTATAATTCACCCCTCCACTTT
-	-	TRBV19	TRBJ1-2	CASSTPGGGYGYTF	TGTGCCAGTAGTACCCCCGGCGGGGGCTATGGCTACACCTTC
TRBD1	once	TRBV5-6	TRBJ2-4	CASSTDIRGPIQYF	TGTGCCAGCAGCACGGACATTAGGGGGCCCATTCAGTACTTC
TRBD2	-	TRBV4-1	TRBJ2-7	CASSHPGTSVYEQYF	TGCGCCAGCAGCCACCCCGGGACTAGCGTTTACGAGCAGTACTTC
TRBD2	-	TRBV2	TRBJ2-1	CASSESVTSGYNEQFF	TGTGCCAGCAGTGAAAGTGTGACTAGCGGGTACAATGAGCAGTTCTTC
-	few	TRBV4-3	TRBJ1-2	CASSQDGGYGYTF	TGCGCCAGCAGCCAAGATGGAGGCTATGGCTACACCTTC
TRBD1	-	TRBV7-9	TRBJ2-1	CASSLGQDGSEQFF	TGTGCCAGCAGCCTCGGACAGGATGGGAGTGAGCAGTTCTTC
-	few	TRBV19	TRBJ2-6	CASSSLQGSGANVLTF	TGTGCCAGTAGTTCATTACAGGGATCTGGGGCCAACGTCCTGACTTTC
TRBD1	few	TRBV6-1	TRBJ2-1	CASSEAPGTGGNEQFF	TGTGCCAGCAGTGAAGCGCCCGGGACAGGGGGCAATGAGCAGTTCTTC